The rows below give T cell receptor beta chains drawn from one sample of a study of T cells in Graves' hyperthyroidism and ophthalmopathy. TCRdb used MiXCR to reprocess the multiplex PCR reads, holding one entry per CDR3 protein. The repertoire holds roughly 160,000 distinct CDR3 sequences, 8% to 9.5% seen once, with roughly 23% in the top ten. The sample taken for sequencing was blood. The receptor source for this set is a woman younger than 35 with Graves' hyperthyroidism that later progressed to Graves' ophthalmopathy. Both conserved end residues are part of each CDR3. Fields, in order: V gene, CDR3 length, CDR3 protein.

>TRBV30|15
CAYSGLAGVAETQYF
>TRBV28|14
CASSRAGGGQPQHF
>TRBV6-1|13
CASKMRPDTEAFF
>TRBV7-2|11
CASREGPEAFF
>TRBV30|14
CAWSFGQGNYGYTF
>TRBV4-1|20
CASSQGGGQGRFLAKNIQYF
>TRBV3-1|15
CASSQSGSFSSPLHF
>TRBV29-1|13
CSVEEGDRGEQFF
>TRBV20-1|15
CSASGGELNTGELFF
>TRBV20-1|13
CSARSGRAYEQYF
>TRBV5-1|14
CASTTSGLYNEQFF
>TRBV7-2|14
CASSSGTRPNEQYF
>TRBV20-1|16
CSARDGSGFSGNTIYF
>TRBV7-8|14
CASSTRTGLRGYTF
>TRBV2|14
CASQLEGPTGELFF
>TRBV20-1|14
CSAPGGALNYEQYF
>TRBV27|15
CASSLFSRRGDEQFF
>TRBV9|15
CASSVDRGRTGELFF
>TRBV20-1|14
CSARKLADTGELFF
>TRBV27|14
CASSIAWNTGELFF
>TRBV19|16
CASSDRDTIQTDTQYF
>TRBV10-3|21
CAISAPLGTSGRVLTSYEQYF
>TRBV24-1|14
CATSDPWYSGELFF
>TRBV9|13
CASSVTENYGYTF
>TRBV3-1|17
CASSQDRSGSQYNEQFF
>TRBV7-6|14
CASSPTRGNTEAFF
>TRBV6-1|14
CASSWTGTGYEQYF
>TRBV7-6|14
CASSLGVLGSPLHF
>TRBV12-3/TRBV12-4|19
CASSTTLGASGNGPYEQYF
>TRBV28|14
CASSLGQVYQPQHF
>TRBV10-2|17
CASSESTRRSSYNEQFF
>TRBV5-5|17
CASSPGQGAYSNQPQHF
>TRBV10-3|14
CAISESWVGGEQFF
>TRBV2|13
CASSAAPFYGYTF
>TRBV2|15
CASSVFLANNQPQHF